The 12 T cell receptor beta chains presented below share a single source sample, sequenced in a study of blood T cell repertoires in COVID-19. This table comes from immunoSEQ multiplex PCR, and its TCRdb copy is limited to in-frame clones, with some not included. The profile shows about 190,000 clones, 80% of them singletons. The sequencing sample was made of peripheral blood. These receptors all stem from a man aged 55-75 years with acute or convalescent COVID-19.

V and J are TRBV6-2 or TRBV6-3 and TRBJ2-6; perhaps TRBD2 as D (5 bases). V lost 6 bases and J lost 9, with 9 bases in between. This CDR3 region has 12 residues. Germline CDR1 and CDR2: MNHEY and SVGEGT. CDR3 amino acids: CASSPRDNVLTF. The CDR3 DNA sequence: TGTGCCAGCAGCCCCCGGGACAACGTCCTGACTTTC.

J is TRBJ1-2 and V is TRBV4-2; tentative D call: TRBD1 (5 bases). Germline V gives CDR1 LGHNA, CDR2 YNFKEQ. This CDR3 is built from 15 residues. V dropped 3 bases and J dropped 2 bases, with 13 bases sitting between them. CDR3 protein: CASSQADSRNYGYTF. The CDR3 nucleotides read TGTGCCAGCAGCCAGGCCGACAGCAGGAACTATGGCTACACCTTC.

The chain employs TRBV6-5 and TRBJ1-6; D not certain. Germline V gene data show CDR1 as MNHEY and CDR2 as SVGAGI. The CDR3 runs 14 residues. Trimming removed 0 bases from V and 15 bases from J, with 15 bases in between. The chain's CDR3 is CASSYSSTLVILHF. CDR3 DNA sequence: TGTGCCAGCAGTTACTCGAGTACCCTAGTTATCCTCCACTTT.

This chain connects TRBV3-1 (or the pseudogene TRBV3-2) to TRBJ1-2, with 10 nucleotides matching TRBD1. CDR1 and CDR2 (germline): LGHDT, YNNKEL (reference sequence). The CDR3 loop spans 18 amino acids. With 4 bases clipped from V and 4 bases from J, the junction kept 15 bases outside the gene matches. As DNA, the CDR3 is TGTGCCAGCAGCCTCAGAGGAGGACAGGGGGACCCACTCTATGGCTACACCTTC. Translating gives CASSLRGGQGDPLYGYTF.

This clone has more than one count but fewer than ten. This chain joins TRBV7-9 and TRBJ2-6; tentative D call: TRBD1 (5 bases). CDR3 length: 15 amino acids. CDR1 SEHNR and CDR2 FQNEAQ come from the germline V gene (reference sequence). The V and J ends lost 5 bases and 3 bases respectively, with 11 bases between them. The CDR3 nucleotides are TGTGCCAGCAGCCCGACAGATCGTGGGGCCAACGTCCTGACTTTC. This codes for CASSPTDRGANVLTF.

The CDR3 protein is CASSDWVKSDNEQFF. Written as DNA, the CDR3 is TGTGCCAGCAGTGACTGGGTGAAGAGCGATAATGAGCAGTTCTTC. This sequence joins TRBV2 and TRBJ2-1; D is undetermined. V was shortened by 3 bases and J by 7 bases, with 16 bases between the two germline ends. This CDR3 is built from 15 residues. Germline V lookup: CDR1 SNHLY, CDR2 FYNNEI.

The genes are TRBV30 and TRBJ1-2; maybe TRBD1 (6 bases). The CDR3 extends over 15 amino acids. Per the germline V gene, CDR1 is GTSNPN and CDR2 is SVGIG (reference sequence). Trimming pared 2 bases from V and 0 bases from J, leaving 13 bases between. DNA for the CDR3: TGTGCCTGGAGTATCGGGGACAACACTAACTATGGCTACACCTTC. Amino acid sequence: CAWSIGDNTNYGYTF.

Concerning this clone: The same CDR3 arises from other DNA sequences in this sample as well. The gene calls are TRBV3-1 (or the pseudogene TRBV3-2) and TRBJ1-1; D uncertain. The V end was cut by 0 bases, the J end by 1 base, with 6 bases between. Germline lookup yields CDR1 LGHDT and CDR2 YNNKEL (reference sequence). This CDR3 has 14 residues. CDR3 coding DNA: TGTGCCAGCAGCCAAGATCGAGGGAACACTGAAGCTTTCTTT. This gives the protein CASSQDRGNTEAFF.

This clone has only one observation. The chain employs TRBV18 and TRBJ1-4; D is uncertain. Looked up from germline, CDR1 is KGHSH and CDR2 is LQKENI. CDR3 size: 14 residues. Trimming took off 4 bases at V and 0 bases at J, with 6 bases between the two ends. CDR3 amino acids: CASSRAATNEKLFF. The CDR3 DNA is TGTGCCAGCTCACGGGCAGCAACTAATGAAAAACTGTTTTTT.

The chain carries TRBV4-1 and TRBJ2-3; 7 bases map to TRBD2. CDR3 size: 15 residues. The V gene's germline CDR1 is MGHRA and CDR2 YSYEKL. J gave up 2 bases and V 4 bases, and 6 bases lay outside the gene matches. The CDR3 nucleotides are TGCGCCAGCAGCCGACGCCTAGCGGACACAGATACGCAGTATTTT. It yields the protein CASSRRLADTDTQYF.

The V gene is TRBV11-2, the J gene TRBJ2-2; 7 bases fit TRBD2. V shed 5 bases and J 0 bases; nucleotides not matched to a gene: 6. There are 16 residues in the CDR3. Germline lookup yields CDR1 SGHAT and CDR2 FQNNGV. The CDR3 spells CASSPRLAANTGELFF. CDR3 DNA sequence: TGTGCCAGCAGCCCTCGCCTAGCGGCGAACACCGGGGAGCTGTTTTTT.

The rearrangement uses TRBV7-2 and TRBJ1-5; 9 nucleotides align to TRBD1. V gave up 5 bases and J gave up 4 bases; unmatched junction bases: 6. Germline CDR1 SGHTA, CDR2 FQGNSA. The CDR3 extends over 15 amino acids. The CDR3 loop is CASSQGTGWNQPQHF. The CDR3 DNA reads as TGTGCCAGCAGCCAGGGGACAGGGTGGAATCAGCCCCAGCATTTT.